Below, 5 T cell receptor beta chains from the same sample are listed, as sequenced in a study of blood T cells in healthy people across ages (dated by TCRdb to about 2015). The library was produced with 5' RACE. The instrument was an Illumina HiSeq 2500. A second PCR of about 6 to 11 cycles was run with a J-beta primer mix and a sample-barcoded 5' primer. TCRdb reworked the public reads: Q25 trimming with fastp, MiXCR clone assembly, productive beta chains retained. Entries that share a CDR3 protein sequence are merged under the most common genes and DNA. Recorded for this sample are roughly 560,000 distinct CDR3 sequences; more than 20% of them occurred a single time. Jointly, the top ten make up under 9% of the sample. This sample was also put to use in a study of T cells of mothers and their children.

The sample comprised blood. The receptors stem from a boy younger than 18 in good health.

The chain links TRBV2 to TRBJ2-7; D is unresolved. V was trimmed by 3 bases and J by 0 bases, leaving 9 bases between them. The germline gives CDR1 SNHLY, CDR2 FYNNEI. There are 14 residues in the CDR3. As DNA, the CDR3 is TGTGCCAGCAGTGATGTAGCCGGCTCCTACGAGCAGTACTTC. Protein: CASSDVAGSYEQYF.

In its sample, this clonotype was seen a few times. CDR3 DNA: TGTGCCAGCAGCCCGACCGGGACAGGGGGCGCTGGCTCTGGAAACACCATATATTTT. The encoded protein is CASSPTGTGGAGSGNTIYF. The chain has TRBV9 and TRBJ1-3, with 12 bases identical to TRBD1. Germline V lookup: CDR1 SGDLS, CDR2 YYNGEE. V shed 4 bases and J 0 bases; nucleotides not matched to a gene: 11. There are 19 residues in the CDR3.

This clonotype was observed a handful of times. The chain carries TRBV29-1 and TRBJ2-4; 13 bases are shared with TRBD2. Trimming removed 0 bases from V and 0 bases from J; junction bases left unmatched: 11. CDR1 is SQVTM, CDR2 ANQGSEA, per germline. The CDR3 loop spans 20 amino acids. The CDR3 here is CSVEDPRTSGGIGAKNIQYF. CDR3 coding DNA: TGCAGCGTTGAAGATCCCCGGACTAGCGGGGGTATTGGAGCCAAAAACATTCAGTACTTC. Supplemented by reference TRBV29-1 and TRBJ2-4, the full variable domain reads SAVISQKPSRDICQRGTSLTIQCQVDSQVTMMFWYRQQPGQSLTLIATANQGSEATYESGFVIDKFPISRPNLTFSTLTVSNMSPEDSSIYLCSVEDPRTSGGIGAKNIQYFGAGTRLSVL.

The CDR3 sequence is CARWEFSSKNTGELFF. The CDR3 coding sequence is TGTGCCAGGTGGGAATTTAGTTCGAAGAACACCGGGGAGCTGTTTTTT. The V gene is TRBV6-7, the J gene TRBJ2-2; no clear D gene. TRBV6-7 is filed as an ORF, its function uncertain. This CDR3 is built from 16 residues. V lost 9 bases to trimming and J lost 1 base, with 18 bases between them.

V is TRBV4-3 and J is TRBJ2-4, with TRBD2 matching 12 bases. Germline V gene data show CDR1 as LGHNA and CDR2 as YSLEER. This CDR3 comprises 16 residues. V lost 1 base, J lost 6 bases, and 4 bases stayed unmatched. In DNA form, the CDR3 reads TGCGCCAGCAGCCAAGGGACTAGCGGGACGGGAAACATTCAGTACTTC. Its translation: CASSQGTSGTGNIQYF.